This TCR beta chain was sequenced during a study of OX40 agonist ivuxolimab in advanced cancers. The V segment lost 0 bases and the J segment 4 bases; nucleotides outside the gene matches: 12. CDR3 length equals 18 residues. Looked up from germline, CDR1 is LGHNA and CDR2 is YNFKEQ. TCRdb keeps only in-frame clones here, not all; method: immunoSEQ multiplex PCR. Of 55,000 to 85,000 clones listed, 85% were seen once; the top ten hold roughly 0.69%. The sequences come from CD4+ or CD8+ T cells sorted from blood, collected in a trial of the OX40 agonist ivuxolimab. This receptor was taken from an adult with an advanced solid tumor such as melanoma, head and neck, liver or kidney cancer. J is TRBJ2-3 and V is TRBV4-2; 8 positions match TRBD1. CDR3 sequence (DNA): TGTGCCAGCAGCCAAGATAAGTTCCGGACAGGGAGCGCAGATACGCAGTATTTT. It translates to CASSQDKFRTGSADTQYF.